These 9 T cell receptor beta chains originate from one sample sequenced in a study of Ad26.COV2.S vaccination and SARS-CoV-2 variants. Noted treatment: approximately 18 received Ad26.COV2.S at low or high dose, single or two shots; about five received placebo; per-sample allocation not given. Vaccine and placebo recipients were sampled on day 63 after the first injection. Measured with immunoSEQ multiplex PCR; TCRdb has only the in-frame clones, and not every one. The data show a few hundred thousand clones, 75% to 95% seen once. The starting material was peripheral blood, obtained in a trial of Ad26.COV2.S vaccine versus placebo. The receptors were sampled from a person aged 18-60 years who received the Ad26.COV2.S COVID-19 vaccine or a placebo.

The chain has TRBV6-2 or TRBV6-3 and TRBJ2-3; D perhaps matches TRBD2 (6 bases). The CDR3 contains 18 residues. Germline V gene data show CDR1 as MNHEY and CDR2 as SVGEGT. V was shortened by 4 bases and J by 1 base, with 21 bases between the two germline ends. CDR3 loop: CASSLYGSGYGGTDTQYF. The CDR3 nucleotides are TGTGCCAGCAGTTTGTATGGTAGCGGATATGGTGGCACAGATACGCAGTATTTT.

This clone has a single count. This chain joins TRBV15 and TRBJ2-6; D tentatively reads TRBD1 or TRBD2 (6 bases each). Per germline, CDR1 LNHNV and CDR2 YYDKDF (reference sequence). Trimming stripped 6 bases from V and 0 bases from J, with 12 bases between. The CDR3 spans 16 residues. The CDR3 bases are TGTGCCACCAGAGAGGGGGGTAACTCTGGGGCCAACGTCCTGACTTTC. Its translation is CATREGGNSGANVLTF.

The rearrangement uses TRBV18 and TRBJ2-1; D is unresolved. CDR3 size: 15 residues. With 3 bases removed from V and 0 bases from J, the gap between germline ends came to 9 bases. Germline-derived CDR1 and CDR2 are KGHSH and LQKENI. The CDR3 here is CASSPLQHSYNEQFF. CDR3 nucleotide sequence: TGTGCCAGCTCACCCCTGCAGCACTCCTACAATGAGCAGTTCTTC.

This chain uses TRBV3-1 (or the pseudogene TRBV3-2) with TRBJ1-1; D uncertain. Between the trimmed V and J ends, which lost 0 bases and 2 bases, there was a span of 13 bases. This CDR3 has 16 amino acids. Per the germline V gene, CDR1 is LGHDT and CDR2 is YNNKEL (reference sequence). This chain's CDR3 is CASSQEVNSKNTEAFF. The CDR3 DNA reads as TGTGCCAGCAGCCAAGAAGTAAACAGCAAAAACACTGAAGCTTTCTTT.

J is TRBJ1-2 and V is TRBV2, with D possibly TRBD1 on 5 matching bases. Trimming shortened V by 8 bases and J by 7 bases, and 20 bases separated the two germline ends. Per the germline V gene, CDR1 is SNHLY and CDR2 is FYNNEI. The length of the CDR3 is 14 residues. CDR3 region: CASGLIEGSRGYTF. For the CDR3, the DNA is TGTGCCAGCGGACTTATAGAGGGGTCTCGTGGCTACACCTTC.

CDR3 loop: CASGAPPKETQYF. CDR3 bases: TGTGCCTCTGGAGCTCCGCCAAAAGAGACCCAGTACTTC. The rearrangement uses TRBV12-3 or TRBV12-4 and TRBJ2-5; D ambiguous. The CDR3 consists of 13 residues. Trimming left V 11 bases short and J 3 bases short, with 16 bases between.

This sequence joins TRBV9 and TRBJ2-7, with D tentatively TRBD1 (6 bases). The germline V gene encodes CDR1 SGDLS and CDR2 YYNGEE. CDR3 length: 14 residues. V shed 0 bases and J shed 2 bases, with 9 bases lying between them. This CDR3 is CASSVEGETYEQYF. CDR3 DNA: TGTGCCAGCAGCGTAGAGGGGGAGACCTACGAGCAGTACTTC.

The gene calls are TRBV7-2 and TRBJ2-3, with 7 bases lining up with TRBD2. From germline, CDR1 is SGHTA and CDR2 FQGNSA. Germline trimming cut 5 bases from V and 2 bases from J; bases unmatched to any gene: 4. The CDR3 length is 14 residues. CDR3 bases: TGTGCCAGCAGCCCAGCGGGACTCACAGATACGCAGTATTTT. It specifies CASSPAGLTDTQYF. Full variable domain (outside the CDR3, taken from reference TRBV7-2 and TRBJ2-3): GAGVSQSPSNKVTEKGKDVELRCDPISGHTALYWYRQSLGQGLEFLIYFQGNSAPDKSGLPSDRFSAERTGGSVSTLTIQRTQQEDSAVYLCASSPAGLTDTQYFGPGTRLTVL.

The J gene is TRBJ2-4, the V gene TRBV2; the D is unclear. Per the germline V gene, CDR1 is SNHLY and CDR2 is FYNNEI. The germline V and J ends were trimmed by 6 bases and 0 bases, with 9 bases remaining between them. The CDR3 is 14 amino acids. The CDR3 DNA reads as TGTGCCAGCAGCGAAATACTAGCCAAAAACATTCAGTACTTC. This codes for CASSEILAKNIQYF.